This T cell receptor beta chain comes out of a study of CD8+ T cells in alopecia areata (dated by TCRdb to the late 2010s). Some background on the complete study: Treated patients were enrolled in an open-label pilot trial of oral tofacitinib at 5 to 10 mg twice daily for moderate-to-severe alopecia areata. On the human side, TCRbeta sequencing was run on scalp tissue and on sorted CD4+ and CD8+ peripheral blood T cells from healthy controls and from alopecia areata patients with either patchy or totalis/universalis disease. immunoSEQ multiplex PCR using 35 Vbeta forward primers and 13 Jbeta reverse primers was used to amplify TCRbeta CDR3 regions. Scalp clonality was compared among normal scalp (n=4), patchy alopecia areata scalp (n=8), and alopecia totalis/universalis scalp (n=8). Biopsies were taken from tofacitinib-treated patients at baseline and again at 4 and 24 weeks into treatment, and several of those patients also had a later scalp biopsy. To study T cell clonal expansion in alopecia areata, the researchers applied high-throughput TCRbeta sequencing to both the C3H/HeJ mouse model and human patients. Tofacitinib was administered for 6 to 18 months, and 6 months of follow-up off drug were then conducted to assess delayed response and recurrence. RNA came from the PAXgene miRNA kit for fixed scalp, the miRNeasy kit for PBMCs, and the RNeasy kit for mouse skin.

This clone was found a few times. This receptor's antigen is unknown. It has no much larger one-base neighbor in the sample; base qualities were not kept. Library preparation was by the immunoSEQ multiplex PCR assay. To provide template for TCR sequencing, every sample had RNA extracted and reverse transcribed into cDNA. First-strand cDNA was synthesized using SuperScript III with a 2:1 mix of oligo-dT and random hexamers. Amplification bias was assessed with a synthetic immune receptor repertoire, and residual bias was removed computationally. The original pipeline was this. Raw reads were preprocessed to remove errors, and CDR3 was defined according to IMGT conventions as the region from the conserved cysteine to phenylalanine. To get clonality, Shannon entropy was normalized by log2 of the number of productive unique TCRs and the result was subtracted from 1. Whether scalp clones were CD4 or CD8 was inferred by matching scalp TCRbeta sequences against CD4 and CD8 repertoires sorted from blood. As stored in TCRdb, this immuneACCESS dataset retains in-frame rearrangements with V and J assigned. A fraction of the clones does not appear; measured against another copy, unresolved V genes explain less than half of the discrepancy, and the remainder lacks a known reason. The V and J calls and clone size are taken from that table; D and trimming were inferred from the DNA. The sample table shows 90,000 to 100,000 clones, and 35% to 45% are seen once. The ten top clones hold roughly 0.79% of the sample.

Study-wide conclusions, independent of this receptor: Unlike mouse skin, which is dominated by gammadelta T cells, normal human skin has resident alphabeta T cells that are also sequenced, and this complicates analysis of the scalp TCR repertoire. Higher clonality and more expanded CD8+ clones were observed in lesional scalp than in normal scalp, particularly in alopecia totalis/universalis, a finding suggestive of antigenic drive. Shared TCR sequences between patients were less evident than in mice, which may be partly attributable to HLA diversity in the patient population.

Peripheral blood and lesional scalp punch biopsies were obtained from patients with alopecia areata. PBMCs were separated by density centrifugation and stained for CD3, CD4 and CD8, after which CD4+ and CD8+ T cells were sorted on a FACSAria. The specimen was CD4+ T cells sorted from blood. The receptor's source is a human donor with alopecia areata.

For the CDR3, the sequence is CAISYTSGGNEQFF. The bases are TGTGCCATCAGCTATACGAGCGGGGGAAATGAGCAGTTCTTC. The chain is assembled from TRBV10-3 and TRBJ2-1; the junction holds 8 bases that match TRBD2. At the junction V is shortened by 6 bases and J by 7 bases; bases outside the gene matches: 8. In the germline V gene, CDR1 corresponds to ENHRY and CDR2 to SYGVKD. From cysteine to phenylalanine, the CDR3 is 14 amino acids long. The DNA shown is the 42-base CDR3, in frame from base 1.